This is a list of T cell receptor beta chains from one sample in a study of blood T cell repertoires in COVID-19. The assay was immunoSEQ multiplex PCR, and TCRdb's table has in-frame clones only and misses some. The table includes around 210,000 clones, about 86% detected once. The material sequenced was peripheral blood. Source of these receptors: a man between 18 and 29 years old with active or convalescent COVID-19. CDR3s include the opening cysteine and the closing phenylalanine or tryptophan. Each record gives: J gene, V gene, D gene, clone size, CDR3 DNA, CDR3 protein. D genes are given only for firm matches. Only some rows state a clone size, as once, few, many or a class for expanded clones.

J: TRBJ2-1; V: TRBV27; D: .; size: .; DNA: TGTGCCAGCAGTCCCCTACTCCTAGCGAGAGCCTACAATGAGCAGTTCTTC; CDR3: CASSPLLLARAYNEQFF
J: TRBJ1-1; V: TRBV11-2; D: .; size: .; DNA: TGTGCCAGCAGCCCAAAGATCGGTATGCCCGACACTGAAGCTTTCTTT; CDR3: CASSPKIGMPDTEAFF
J: TRBJ2-1; V: TRBV6-5; D: TRBD1; size: once; DNA: TGTGCCAGCAGCCCGGGACAGGGGTGGAACAATGAGCAGTTCTTC; CDR3: CASSPGQGWNNEQFF
J: TRBJ2-2; V: TRBV12-3/TRBV12-4; D: .; size: .; DNA: TGTGCCAGCAGTCTACTCTTCACCGGGGAGCTGTTTTTT; CDR3: CASSLLFTGELFF
J: TRBJ2-1; V: TRBV4-2; D: .; size: .; DNA: TGTGCCAGCAGCCAAGATTGGGACTCGGTTAATGAGCAGTTCTTC; CDR3: CASSQDWDSVNEQFF
J: TRBJ1-1; V: TRBV18; D: TRBD1; size: once; DNA: TGTGCCAGCTCACCGCAGCAGGGGGGAAGCACTGAAGCTTTCTTT; CDR3: CASSPQQGGSTEAFF
J: TRBJ1-1; V: TRBV6-5; D: .; size: .; DNA: TGTGCCAGCAGTAACAGGGCGGGTGGGACTGAAGCTTTCTTT; CDR3: CASSNRAGGTEAFF
J: TRBJ2-1; V: TRBV6-5; D: TRBD1; size: .; DNA: TGTGCCAGCAGACCCCCAGGGGGTTCTTACAATGAGCAGTTCTTC; CDR3: CASRPPGGSYNEQFF
J: TRBJ1-3; V: TRBV18; D: .; size: .; DNA: TGTGCCAGCTCACCACCGATGTTCTACTCTGGAAACACCATATATTTT; CDR3: CASSPPMFYSGNTIYF
J: TRBJ2-1; V: TRBV7-2; D: .; size: .; DNA: TGTGCCAGCAGCTTAATTTCCGCGGATGAGCAGTTCTTC; CDR3: CASSLISADEQFF
J: TRBJ2-2; V: TRBV2; D: .; size: .; DNA: TGTGCCAGCAGATCCGGGACATCCTCCCCCGGGGAGCTGTTTTTT; CDR3: CASRSGTSSPGELFF
J: TRBJ2-7; V: TRBV7-2; D: .; size: once; DNA: TGTGCCAGCAGCCTCGGACAGAAGCACGAGCAGTACTTC; CDR3: CASSLGQKHEQYF
J: TRBJ2-3; V: TRBV6-5; D: .; size: once; DNA: TGTGCCAGCAGTTACGACATAAGTTTGACAGATACGCAGTATTTT; CDR3: CASSYDISLTDTQYF
J: TRBJ2-5; V: TRBV7-6; D: TRBD2; size: .; DNA: TGTGCCAGCACCGCCGGGACTAGCGGATCCACTAGGGCCCAGTACTTC; CDR3: CASTAGTSGSTRAQYF
J: TRBJ1-5; V: TRBV6-5; D: .; size: .; DNA: TGTGCCAGCAGCGGAGGGGCGGGAGATCAGCCCCAGCATTTT; CDR3: CASSGGAGDQPQHF
J: TRBJ2-3; V: TRBV6-5; D: .; size: few; DNA: TGTGCCAGCACCGAAAGAGCTGGTAGCACAGATACGCAGTATTTT; CDR3: CASTERAGSTDTQYF
J: TRBJ1-3; V: TRBV3-1/TRBV3-2; D: .; size: .; DNA: TGTGCCAGCAGCCAACGACAGTCTGGAAACACCATATATTTT; CDR3: CASSQRQSGNTIYF
J: TRBJ2-7; V: TRBV6-5; D: .; size: .; DNA: TGTGCCAGCAGTTTGACTGTTTCCTCCTACGAGCAGTACTTC; CDR3: CASSLTVSSYEQYF
J: TRBJ2-7; V: TRBV28; D: TRBD2; size: .; DNA: TGTGCCAGCAGTGCGGCGGGAGGAGGGGGCTACGAGCAGTACTTC; CDR3: CASSAAGGGGYEQYF
J: TRBJ1-6; V: TRBV27; D: TRBD1; size: .; DNA: TGTGCCAGCGCGGACAGGTCTAATTCACCCCTCCACTTT; CDR3: CASADRSNSPLHF
J: TRBJ2-3; V: TRBV5-1; D: TRBD2; size: .; DNA: TGCGCCAGCAGCTTGGCAGGGGCTAGCGGGAGGGAAGATACGCAGTATTTT; CDR3: CASSLAGASGREDTQYF
J: TRBJ1-5; V: TRBV5-1; D: .; size: few; DNA: TGCGCCAGCAGCCAGGATGGAAACGGGGGGCGGGGGCCCCAGCATTTT; CDR3: CASSQDGNGGRGPQHF